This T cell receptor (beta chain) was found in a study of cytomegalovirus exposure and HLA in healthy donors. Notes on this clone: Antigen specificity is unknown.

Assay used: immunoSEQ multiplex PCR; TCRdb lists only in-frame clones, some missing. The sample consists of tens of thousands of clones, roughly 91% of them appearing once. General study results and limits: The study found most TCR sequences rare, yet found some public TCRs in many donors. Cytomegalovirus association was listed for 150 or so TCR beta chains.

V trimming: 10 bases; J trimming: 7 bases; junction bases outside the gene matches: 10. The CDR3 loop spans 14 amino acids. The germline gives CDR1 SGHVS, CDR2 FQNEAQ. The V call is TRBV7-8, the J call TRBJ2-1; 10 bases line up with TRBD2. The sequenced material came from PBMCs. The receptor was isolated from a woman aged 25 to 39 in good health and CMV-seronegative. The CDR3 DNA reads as TGTGCCATTTCGGGGGGGGGACTAGCGAATGAGCAGTTCTTC. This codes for CAISGGGLANEQFF. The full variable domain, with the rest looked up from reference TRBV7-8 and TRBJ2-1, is GAGVSQSPRYKVAKRGQDVALRCDPISGHVSLFWYQQALGQGPEFLTYFQNEAQLDKSGLPSDRFFAERPEGSVSTLKIQRTQQEDSAVYLCAISGGGLANEQFFGPGTRLTVL.